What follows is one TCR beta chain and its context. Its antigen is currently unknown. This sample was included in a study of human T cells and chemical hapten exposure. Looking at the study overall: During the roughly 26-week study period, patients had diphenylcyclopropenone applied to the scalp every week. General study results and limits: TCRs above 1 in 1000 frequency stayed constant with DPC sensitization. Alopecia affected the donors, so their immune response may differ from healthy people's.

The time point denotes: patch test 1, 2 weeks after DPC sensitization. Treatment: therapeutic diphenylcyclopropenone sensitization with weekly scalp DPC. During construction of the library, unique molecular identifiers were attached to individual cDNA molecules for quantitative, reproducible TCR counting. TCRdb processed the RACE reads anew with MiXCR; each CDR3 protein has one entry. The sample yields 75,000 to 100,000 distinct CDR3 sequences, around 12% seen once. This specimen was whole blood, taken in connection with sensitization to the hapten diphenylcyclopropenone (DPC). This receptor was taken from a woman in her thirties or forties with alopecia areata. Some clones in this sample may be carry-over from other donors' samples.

The CDR3 DNA reads TGTGCCAGCAATGTCGCAGGGCAGGTCTACGAGCAGTACTTC. Translated, it gives CASNVAGQVYEQYF. V and J are TRBV28 and TRBJ2-7, with a weak D call TRBD1 (5 bases). The CDR3 spans 14 residues. The germline V gene encodes CDR1 MDHEN and CDR2 SYDVKM. The V end was cut by 7 bases, the J end by 3 bases, with 16 bases between.